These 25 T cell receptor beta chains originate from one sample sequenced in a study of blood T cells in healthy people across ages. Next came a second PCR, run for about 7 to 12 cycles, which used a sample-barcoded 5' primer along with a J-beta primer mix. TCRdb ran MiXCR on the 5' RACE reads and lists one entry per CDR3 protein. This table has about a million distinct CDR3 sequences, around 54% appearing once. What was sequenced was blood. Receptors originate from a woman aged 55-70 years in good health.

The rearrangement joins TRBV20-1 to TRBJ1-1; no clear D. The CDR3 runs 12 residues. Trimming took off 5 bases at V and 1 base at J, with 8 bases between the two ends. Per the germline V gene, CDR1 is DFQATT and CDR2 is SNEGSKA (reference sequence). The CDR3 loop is CSAWESNTEAFF. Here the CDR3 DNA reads TGCAGTGCTTGGGAGTCGAACACTGAAGCTTTCTTT.

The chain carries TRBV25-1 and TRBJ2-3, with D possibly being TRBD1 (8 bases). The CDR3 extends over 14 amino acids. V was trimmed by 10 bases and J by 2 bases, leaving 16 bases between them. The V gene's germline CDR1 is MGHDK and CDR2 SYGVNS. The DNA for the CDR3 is TGTGCCACCCAGGACAGGGACTACACAGATACGCAGTATTTT. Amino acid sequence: CATQDRDYTDTQYF.

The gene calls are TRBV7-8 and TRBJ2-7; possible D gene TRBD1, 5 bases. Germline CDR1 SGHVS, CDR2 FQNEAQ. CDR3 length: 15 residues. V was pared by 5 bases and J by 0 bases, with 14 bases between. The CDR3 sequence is CASSLTRQFSYEQYF. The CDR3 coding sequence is TGTGCCAGCAGCCTAACCCGACAGTTCTCCTACGAGCAGTACTTC. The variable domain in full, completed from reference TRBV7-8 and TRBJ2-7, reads GAGVSQSPRYKVAKRGQDVALRCDPISGHVSLFWYQQALGQGPEFLTYFQNEAQLDKSGLPSDRFFAERPEGSVSTLKIQRTQQEDSAVYLCASSLTRQFSYEQYFGPGTRLTVT.

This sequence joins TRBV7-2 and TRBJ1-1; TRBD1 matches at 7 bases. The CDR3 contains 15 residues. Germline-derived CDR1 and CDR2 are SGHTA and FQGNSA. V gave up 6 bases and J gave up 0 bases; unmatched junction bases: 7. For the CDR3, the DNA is TGTGCCAGCAGAGGGGGCCCCATGATGAACACTGAAGCTTTCTTT. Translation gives CASRGGPMMNTEAFF.

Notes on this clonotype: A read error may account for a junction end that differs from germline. As DNA, the CDR3 is TGTGCCAGCAGCCATTGGTGGAGGGGGTCTTCGCAAACTGGGGCCAACGTCCTGGCTTTC. Translation gives CASSHWWRGSSQTGANVLAF. This chain uses TRBV14 with TRBJ2-6; D may match TRBD1 or TRBD2 (6 bases each). Germline V gene data show CDR1 as SGHDN and CDR2 as FVKESK. The CDR3 runs to 20 residues.

In nucleotides, the CDR3 is TGTGCCAGCAGCCAGATTGACAGGGTCTTTTCACCCCTCCACTTT. Its translation: CASSQIDRVFSPLHF. The chain is built from TRBV3-1 and TRBJ1-6; 7 nucleotides match TRBD1. The J segment lost 9 bases and the V segment lost 3 bases, leaving 8 bases of the junction unmatched. CDR3 length equals 15 residues. Germline-derived CDR1 and CDR2 are LGHDT and YNNKEL (reference sequence).

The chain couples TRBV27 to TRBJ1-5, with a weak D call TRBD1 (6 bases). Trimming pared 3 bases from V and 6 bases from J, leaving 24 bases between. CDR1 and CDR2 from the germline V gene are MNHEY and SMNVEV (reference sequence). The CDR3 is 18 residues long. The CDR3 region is CASSFLPKGGVWGQPQHF. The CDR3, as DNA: TGTGCCAGCAGTTTTTTACCTAAAGGGGGGGTATGGGGTCAGCCCCAGCATTTT.

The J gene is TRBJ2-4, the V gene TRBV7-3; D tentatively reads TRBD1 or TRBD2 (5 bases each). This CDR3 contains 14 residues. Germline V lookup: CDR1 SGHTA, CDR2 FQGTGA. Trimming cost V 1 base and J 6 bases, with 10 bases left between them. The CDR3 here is CASSLNVGTNIQYF. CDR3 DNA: TGTGCCAGCAGCTTAAACGTCGGGACAAACATTCAGTACTTC.

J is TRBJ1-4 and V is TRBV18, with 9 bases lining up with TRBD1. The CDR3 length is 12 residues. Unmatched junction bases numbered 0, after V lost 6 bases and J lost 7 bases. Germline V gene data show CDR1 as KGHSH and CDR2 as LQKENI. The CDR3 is CASSGQGEKLFF. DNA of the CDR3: TGTGCCAGCTCGGGACAGGGTGAAAAACTGTTTTTT.

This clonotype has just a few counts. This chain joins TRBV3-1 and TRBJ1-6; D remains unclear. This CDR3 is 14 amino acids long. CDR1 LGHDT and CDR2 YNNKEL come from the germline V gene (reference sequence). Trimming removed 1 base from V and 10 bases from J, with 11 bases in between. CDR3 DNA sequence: TGTGCCAGCAGCCAAGTGGCCTATCGGTCACCCCTCCACTTT. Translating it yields CASSQVAYRSPLHF.

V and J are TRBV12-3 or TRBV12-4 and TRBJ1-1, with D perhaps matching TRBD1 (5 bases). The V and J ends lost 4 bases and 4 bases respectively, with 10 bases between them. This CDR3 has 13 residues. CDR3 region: CASSSQVGTEAFF. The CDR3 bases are TGTGCCAGCAGTTCACAGGTGGGCACTGAAGCTTTCTTT.

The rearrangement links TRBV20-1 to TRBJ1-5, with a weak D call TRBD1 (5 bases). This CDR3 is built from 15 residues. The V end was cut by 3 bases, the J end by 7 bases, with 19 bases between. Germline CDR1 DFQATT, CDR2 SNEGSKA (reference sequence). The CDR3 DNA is TGCAGTGCTAGTGCCGGACATCACCTTTCGCAGCCCCAGCATTTT. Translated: CSASAGHHLSQPQHF.

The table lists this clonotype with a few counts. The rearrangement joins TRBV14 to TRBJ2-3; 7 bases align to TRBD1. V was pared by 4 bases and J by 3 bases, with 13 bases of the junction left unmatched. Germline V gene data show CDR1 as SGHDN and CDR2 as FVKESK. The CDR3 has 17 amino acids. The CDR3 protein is CASSLNRGGSGTDTQYF. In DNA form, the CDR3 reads TGTGCCAGCAGCCTCAACAGGGGCGGATCAGGGACAGATACGCAGTATTTT.

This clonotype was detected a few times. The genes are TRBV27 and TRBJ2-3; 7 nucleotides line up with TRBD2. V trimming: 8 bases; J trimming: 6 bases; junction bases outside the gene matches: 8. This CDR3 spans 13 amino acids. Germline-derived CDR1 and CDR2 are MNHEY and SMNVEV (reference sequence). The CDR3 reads CASRGLREDTQYF. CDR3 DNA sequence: TGTGCCAGCCGGGGGTTGCGGGAGGATACGCAGTATTTT.

The CDR3 protein is CSVEAGEGQYF. The CDR3 DNA is TGCAGCGTTGAAGCGGGAGAAGGGCAGTACTTC. The rearrangement links TRBV29-1 to TRBJ2-1, with a possible D match to TRBD2 (6 bases). The last part of the DNA fits TRBJ2-7 better; the J call may be wrong. Germline CDR1 is SQVTM and CDR2 is ANQGSEA. The CDR3 is 11 residues long.

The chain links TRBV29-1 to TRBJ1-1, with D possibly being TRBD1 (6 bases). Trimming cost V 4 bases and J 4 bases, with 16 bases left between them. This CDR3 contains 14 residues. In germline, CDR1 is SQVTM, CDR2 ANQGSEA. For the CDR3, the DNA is TGCAGCGTTGGCGAACAGGGCAGGGGCACTGAAGCTTTCTTT. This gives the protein CSVGEQGRGTEAFF.

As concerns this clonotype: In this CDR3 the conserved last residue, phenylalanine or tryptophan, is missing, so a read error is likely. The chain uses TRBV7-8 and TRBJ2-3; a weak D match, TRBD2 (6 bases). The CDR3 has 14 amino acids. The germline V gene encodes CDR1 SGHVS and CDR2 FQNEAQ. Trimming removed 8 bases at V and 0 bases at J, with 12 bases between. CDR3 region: CASVWRGSTDTQYS. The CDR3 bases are TGTGCCAGCGTTTGGCGGGGTAGCACAGATACGCAGTATTCT.

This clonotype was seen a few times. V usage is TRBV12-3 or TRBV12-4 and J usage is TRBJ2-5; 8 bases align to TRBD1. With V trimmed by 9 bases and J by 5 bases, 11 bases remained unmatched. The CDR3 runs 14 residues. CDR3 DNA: TGTGCCAGTAGCGTGGTCAGGGGGCAGGAGACCCAGTACTTC. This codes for CASSVVRGQETQYF.

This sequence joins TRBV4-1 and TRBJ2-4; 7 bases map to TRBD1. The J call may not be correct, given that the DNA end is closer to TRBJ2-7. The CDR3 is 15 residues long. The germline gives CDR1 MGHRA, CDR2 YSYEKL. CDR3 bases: TGCGCCAGCAGCCAAGCCCGTGGGACAGCCATCGAGCAGTACTTC. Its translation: CASSQARGTAIEQYF.

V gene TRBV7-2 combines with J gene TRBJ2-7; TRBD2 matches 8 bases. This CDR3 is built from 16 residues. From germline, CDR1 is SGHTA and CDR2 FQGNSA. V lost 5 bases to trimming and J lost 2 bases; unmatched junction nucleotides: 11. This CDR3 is CASSLRTSWQTYEQYF. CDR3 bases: TGTGCCAGCAGCCTCCGGACTAGCTGGCAAACCTACGAGCAGTACTTC.

This chain's CDR3 is CASSAGTQGPAFF. CDR3 bases: TGTGCCAGCAGCGCGGGAACCCAGGGTCCAGCTTTCTTT. The genes are TRBV9 and TRBJ1-1; D might be TRBD1 (5 bases). V lost 3 bases and J lost 10, with 16 bases in between. From germline, CDR1 is SGDLS and CDR2 YYNGEE. The CDR3 contains 13 residues.

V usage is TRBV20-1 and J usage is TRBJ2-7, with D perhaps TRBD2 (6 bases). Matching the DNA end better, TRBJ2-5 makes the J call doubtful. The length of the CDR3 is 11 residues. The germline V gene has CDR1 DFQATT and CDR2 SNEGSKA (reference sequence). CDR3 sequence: CSAGRGGTQYF. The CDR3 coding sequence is TGCAGTGCTGGGCGGGGTGGGACCCAGTACTTC.

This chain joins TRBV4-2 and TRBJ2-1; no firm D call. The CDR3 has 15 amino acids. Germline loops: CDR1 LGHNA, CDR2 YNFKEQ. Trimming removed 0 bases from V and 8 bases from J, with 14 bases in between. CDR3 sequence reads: CASSQDPARPDEQFF. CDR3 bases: TGTGCCAGCAGCCAAGATCCGGCGAGACCCGATGAGCAGTTCTTC.

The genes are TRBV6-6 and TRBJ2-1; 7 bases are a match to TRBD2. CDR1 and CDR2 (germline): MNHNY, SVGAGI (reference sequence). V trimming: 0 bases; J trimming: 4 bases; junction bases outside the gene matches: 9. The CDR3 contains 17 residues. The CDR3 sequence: CASSYSRASGVYNEQFF. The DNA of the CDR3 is TGTGCCAGCAGTTACTCGAGGGCTAGCGGTGTTTACAATGAGCAGTTCTTC.

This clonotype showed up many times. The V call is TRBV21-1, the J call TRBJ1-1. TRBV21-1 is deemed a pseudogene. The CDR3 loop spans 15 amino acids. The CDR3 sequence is CASRLLRAGSTEAFF. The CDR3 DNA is TGTGCCAGCAGGCTACTAAGGGCAGGGAGCACTGAAGCTTTCTTT.